Described below is a single T cell receptor beta chain sequence and its context. The data stem from a study of blood T cell repertoires in COVID-19. Study summary: T cells, B-cell-depleted T cells, or PBMCs provided the cDNA or gDNA that served as material.

V was pared by 3 bases and J by 5 bases, with 17 bases between. This CDR3 contains 15 residues. Per the germline V gene, CDR1 is KGHSH and CDR2 is LQKENI. Source study methods: Counts of nucleated cells, estimated from reference gene primer amplification, were obtained. The method was immunoSEQ multiplex PCR; TCRdb's version includes in-frame clones alone and lacks a portion of them. V and J calls and clone size follow that table, whereas D and trimming were derived from the DNA. The table has approximately 130,000 clones, roughly four fifths seen once. Sequenced sample: peripheral blood. The V gene is TRBV18, the J gene TRBJ2-7; no reliable D call. The sequence was collected from a human donor in a cohort sampled during active COVID-19. The CDR3 bases are TGTGCCAGCTCACCCCGGTCCCTCGTAGTCGACGAGCAGTACTTC. The encoded protein is CASSPRSLVVDEQYF.